Reported below is one T cell receptor beta chain. This record belongs to a study of human T cells and chemical hapten exposure. Study in general: In the sensitization step, 2% DPC was placed on approximately 2 cm by approximately 2 cm of upper inner arm skin. Small volume differences among pooled libraries mainly caused per-sample TCR yield variation. Alopecia areata, totalis or universalis was found in mostly female patients.

As for time point: patch test 3, about 24 weeks after DPC sensitization. Regarding treatment: therapeutic diphenylcyclopropenone sensitization with weekly scalp DPC. Each cDNA molecule in the library carried unique molecular identifiers. TCRdb re-derived calls from the RACE reads in MiXCR, one entry per CDR3 protein. The sample has 150,000 to 200,000 distinct CDR3 sequences; about a quarter are singletons. The CDR3 loop spans 16 amino acids. V was trimmed by 5 bases and J by 4 bases, leaving 15 bases between them. Germline values: CDR1 SEHNR, CDR2 FQNEAQ (reference sequence). This sequence originates from a woman aged 18-29 years with alopecia areata. Some clones in this sample may be carry-over from other donors' samples. This chain links TRBV7-9 with TRBJ1-6; unclear D gene. The material sequenced was whole blood, taken in connection with sensitization to the hapten diphenylcyclopropenone (DPC). The CDR3 loop reads CASSPTRAGYNSPLHF. The CDR3 DNA reads TGTGCCAGCAGCCCTACAAGGGCCGGGTATAATTCACCCCTCCACTTT. Based on the CDR3 plus reference TRBV7-9 and TRBJ1-6, the full variable domain is DTGVSQNPRHKITKRGQNVTFRCDPISEHNRLYWYRQTLGQGPEFLTYFQNEAQLEKSRLLSDRFSAERPKGSFSTLEIQRTEQGDSAMYLCASSPTRAGYNSPLHFGNGTRLTVT.